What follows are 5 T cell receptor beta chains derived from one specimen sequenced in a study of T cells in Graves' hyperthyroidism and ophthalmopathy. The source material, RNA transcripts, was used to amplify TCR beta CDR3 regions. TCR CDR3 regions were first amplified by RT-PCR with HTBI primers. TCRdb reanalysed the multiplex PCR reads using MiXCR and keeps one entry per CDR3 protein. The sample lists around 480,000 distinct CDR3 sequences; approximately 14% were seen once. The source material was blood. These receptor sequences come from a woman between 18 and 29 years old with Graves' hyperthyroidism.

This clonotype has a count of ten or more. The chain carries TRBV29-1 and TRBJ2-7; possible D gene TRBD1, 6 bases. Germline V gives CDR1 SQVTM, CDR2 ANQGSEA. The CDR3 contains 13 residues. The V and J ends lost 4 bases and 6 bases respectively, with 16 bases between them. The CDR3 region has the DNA TGCAGCGTTGCCGCCCCAGGGGCGGTCGAGCAGTACTTC. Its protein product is CSVAAPGAVEQYF.

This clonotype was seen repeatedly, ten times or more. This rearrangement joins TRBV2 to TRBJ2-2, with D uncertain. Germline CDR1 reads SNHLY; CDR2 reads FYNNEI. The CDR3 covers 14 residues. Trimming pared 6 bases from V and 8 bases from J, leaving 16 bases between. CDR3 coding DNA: TGTGCCAGCAGCCCGGACCTTATAACGGGGGAGCTGTTTTTT. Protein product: CASSPDLITGELFF. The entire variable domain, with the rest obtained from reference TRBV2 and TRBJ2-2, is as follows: EPEVTQTPSHQVTQMGQEVILRCVPISNHLYFYWYRQILGQKVEFLVSFYNNEISEKSEIFDDQFSVERPDGSNFTLKIRSTKLEDSAMYFCASSPDLITGELFFGEGSRLTVL.

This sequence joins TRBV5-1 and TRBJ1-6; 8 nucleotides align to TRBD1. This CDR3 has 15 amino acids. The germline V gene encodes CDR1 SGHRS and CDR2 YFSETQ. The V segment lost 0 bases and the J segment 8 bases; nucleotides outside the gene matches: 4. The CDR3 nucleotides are TGCGCCAGCAGCTTGGAAGGACAGGGCCATTCACCCCTCCACTTT. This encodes CASSLEGQGHSPLHF.

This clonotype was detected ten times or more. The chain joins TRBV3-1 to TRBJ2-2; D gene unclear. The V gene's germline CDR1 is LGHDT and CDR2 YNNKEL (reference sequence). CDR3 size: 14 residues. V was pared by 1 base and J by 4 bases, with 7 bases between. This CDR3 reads CASSQASRTGELFF. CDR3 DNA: TGTGCCAGCAGCCAAGCCTCGCGCACCGGGGAGCTGTTTTTT. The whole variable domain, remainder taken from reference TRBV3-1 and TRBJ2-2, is DTAVSQTPKYLVTQMGNDKSIKCEQNLGHDTMYWYKQDSKKFLKIMFSYNNKELIINETVPNRFSPKSPDKAHLNLHINSLELGDSAVYFCASSQASRTGELFFGEGSRLTVL.

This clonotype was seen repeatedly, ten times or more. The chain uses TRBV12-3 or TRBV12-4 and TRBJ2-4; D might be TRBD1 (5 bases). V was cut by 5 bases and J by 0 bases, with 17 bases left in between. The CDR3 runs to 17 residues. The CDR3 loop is CASSQRTSFLAKNIQYF. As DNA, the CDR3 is TGTGCCAGCAGTCAACGGACAAGCTTCTTAGCCAAAAACATTCAGTACTTC.